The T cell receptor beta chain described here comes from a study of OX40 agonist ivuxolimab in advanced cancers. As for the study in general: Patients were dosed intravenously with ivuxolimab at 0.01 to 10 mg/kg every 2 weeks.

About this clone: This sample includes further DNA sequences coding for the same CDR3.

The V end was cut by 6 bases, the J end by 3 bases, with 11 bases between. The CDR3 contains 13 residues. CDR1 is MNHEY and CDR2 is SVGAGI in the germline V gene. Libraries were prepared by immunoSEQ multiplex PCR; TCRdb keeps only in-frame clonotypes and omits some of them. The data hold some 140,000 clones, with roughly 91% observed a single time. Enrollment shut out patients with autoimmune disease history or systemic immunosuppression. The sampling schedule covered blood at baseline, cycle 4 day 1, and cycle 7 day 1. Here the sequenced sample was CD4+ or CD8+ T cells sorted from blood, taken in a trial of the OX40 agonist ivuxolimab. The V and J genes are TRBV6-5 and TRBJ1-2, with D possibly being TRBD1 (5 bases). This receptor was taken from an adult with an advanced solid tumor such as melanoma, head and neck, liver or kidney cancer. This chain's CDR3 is CASSPGGDYGYTF. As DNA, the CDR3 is TGTGCCAGCAGCCCCGGGGGGGACTATGGCTACACCTTC.